These 20 T cell receptor beta chains came from one sample sequenced in a study of blood T cell repertoires in COVID-19. Sequencing was performed with immunoSEQ multiplex PCR; in TCRdb, only in-frame clones are kept and a portion is missing. Here the sample spans around 120,000 clones, 86% being singletons. Sequencing used PBMCs or T cells enriched from blood (not recorded which). These receptor sequences come from a woman in her fifties or sixties who had recovered from COVID-19.

The chain has TRBV7-9 and TRBJ1-5, with 7 bases identical to TRBD1. V trimming: 5 bases; J trimming: 1 base; junction bases outside the gene matches: 5. The CDR3 contains 15 residues. Germline V gives CDR1 SEHNR, CDR2 FQNEAQ (reference sequence). In nucleotides, the CDR3 is TGTGCCAGCAGCCCTGGACAGGACAGCAATCAGCCCCAGCATTTT. Protein: CASSPGQDSNQPQHF.

J is TRBJ2-7 and V is TRBV12-3 or TRBV12-4, with unresolved D. CDR3 length: 13 amino acids. Trimming left V 7 bases short and J 2 bases short, with 12 bases between. In DNA form, the CDR3 reads TGTGCCAGCACTACTGTTTACGCCTACGAGCAGTACTTC. Translated, it gives CASTTVYAYEQYF.

This clone has only a few counts. The chain has TRBV25-1 and TRBJ2-5, with TRBD2 identical over 7 bases. The length of the CDR3 is 13 residues. Germline values: CDR1 MGHDK, CDR2 SYGVNS. Trimming took 4 bases from V and 8 from J; bases not matched to a gene: 7. In DNA form, the CDR3 reads TGTGCCAGCAGTGGCGGGGGACCGGGTACCCAGTACTTC. It is translated as CASSGGGPGTQYF.

The chain recombines TRBV27 with TRBJ2-7; TRBD2 matches 7 bases. Germline CDR1 and CDR2: MNHEY and SMNVEV (reference sequence). The CDR3 runs 13 residues. Unmatched junction bases numbered 2, after V lost 6 bases and J lost 0 bases. In DNA, the CDR3 is TGTGCCAGCAGGGGGGGGAGCTCCTACGAGCAGTACTTC. Protein product: CASRGGSSYEQYF.

V and J are TRBV18 and TRBJ2-7; 7 bases are a match to TRBD1. The CDR3 covers 15 residues. From germline, CDR1 is KGHSH and CDR2 LQKENI. The trim removed 3 bases at V and 3 bases at J, leaving 8 bases unmatched. The chain's CDR3 is CASSPRTGFVYEQYF. CDR3 bases: TGTGCCAGCTCACCGAGGACAGGTTTTGTCTACGAGCAGTACTTC.

In this sample, this clone turned up once. V is TRBV18 and J is TRBJ2-1, with D maybe TRBD2 (6 bases). Trimming left V 0 bases short and J 1 base short, with 7 bases between. Germline lookup yields CDR1 KGHSH and CDR2 LQKENI. The CDR3 loop spans 15 amino acids. The CDR3 DNA follows: TGTGCCAGCTCACCACCGGGGGGTTCCTACAATGAGCAGTTCTTC. Protein sequence: CASSPPGGSYNEQFF.

The V gene is TRBV10-2, the J gene TRBJ1-4; 9 nucleotides line up with TRBD1. Germline assignment: CDR1 WSHSY and CDR2 SAAADI. The CDR3 runs 14 residues. V shed 6 bases, J shed 2 bases, and the junction held 1 base outside the gene matches. The CDR3 here is CASRTGGTNEKLFF. In nucleotides, the CDR3 is TGCGCCAGCAGGACAGGGGGTACTAATGAAAAACTGTTTTTT.

The chain carries TRBV5-1 and TRBJ1-2, with a tentative D call TRBD1 (6 bases). V was cut by 0 bases and J by 5 bases, with 11 bases left in between. The V gene's germline CDR1 is SGHRS and CDR2 YFSETQ. The CDR3 length is 14 residues. CDR3 DNA sequence: TGCGCCAGCAGCTTGGCGGCAGGGGAGTATGGCTACACCTTC. Translating it yields CASSLAAGEYGYTF.

The chain carries TRBV29-1 and TRBJ2-1, with D tentatively TRBD2 (5 bases). Trimming left V 4 bases short and J 4 bases short, with 11 bases between. Germline V CDR1 and CDR2: SQVTM, ANQGSEA. This CDR3 has 13 amino acids. The CDR3 DNA reads TGCAGCGTTGTTAGAAGCGGATACAATGAGCAGTTCTTC. Translating it yields CSVVRSGYNEQFF.

The chain links TRBV6-2 or TRBV6-3 to TRBJ2-7, with 9 positions matching TRBD1. This CDR3 comprises 15 residues. Germline CDR1 MNHEY, CDR2 SVGEGT. J gave up 5 bases and V 6 bases, and 11 bases lay outside the gene matches. The CDR3 reads CASSEPLQGADEQYF. The CDR3 nucleotides read TGTGCCAGCAGCGAACCTCTACAGGGGGCGGACGAGCAGTACTTC.

About this clone itself: Different DNA sequences within this sample yield the same CDR3. The CDR3 nucleotides read TGCAGCGTTGAGGGACAGAACTCCTACGAGCAGTACTTC. It translates to CSVEGQNSYEQYF. The chain recombines TRBV29-1 with TRBJ2-7, with 7 bases that match TRBD1. Trimming removed 3 bases from V and 0 bases from J; junction bases left unmatched: 2. Germline values: CDR1 SQVTM, CDR2 ANQGSEA. This CDR3 region has 13 residues.

This clone was found once. The J gene is TRBJ2-2, the V gene TRBV6-5; perhaps TRBD1 as D (6 bases). This CDR3 has 15 residues. The germline gives CDR1 MNHEY, CDR2 SVGAGI. The V end lost 6 bases, the J end lost 3 bases, and 14 bases lay between the germline ends. This CDR3 is CASRDGTPYTGELFF. The CDR3 DNA sequence: TGTGCCAGCAGAGACGGGACACCCTACACCGGGGAGCTGTTTTTT.

The chain links TRBV27 to TRBJ1-4, with D tentatively TRBD1 (6 bases). Per the germline V gene, CDR1 is MNHEY and CDR2 is SMNVEV (reference sequence). V was cut by 6 bases and J by 8 bases, with 19 bases left in between. The CDR3 covers 15 residues. The CDR3 sequence is CASRTNRAIGEKLFF. CDR3 in DNA: TGTGCCAGCAGGACAAACAGGGCGATCGGAGAAAAACTGTTTTTT.

V gene TRBV11-2 combines with J gene TRBJ2-7; 9 bases match TRBD2. The germline V gene has CDR1 SGHAT and CDR2 FQNNGV. After removal of 6 bases from V and 0 bases from J, the junction contained 15 bases not matched to a gene. This CDR3 contains 18 residues. This chain's CDR3 is CASSPIRLAATRSYEQYF. In DNA form, the CDR3 reads TGTGCCAGCAGTCCCATCCGACTAGCGGCTACCCGCTCCTACGAGCAGTACTTC.

The CDR3 here is CASSQAPGTNYGYTF. CDR3 nucleotide sequence: TGCGCCAGCAGCCAAGCGCCAGGGACTAACTATGGCTACACCTTC. The chain uses TRBV4-1 and TRBJ1-2; D possibly corresponds to TRBD1 (5 bases). Germline-derived CDR1 and CDR2 are MGHRA and YSYEKL. The CDR3 is 15 amino acids. The germline V and J ends were trimmed by 1 base and 0 bases, with 9 bases remaining between them.

The chain carries TRBV27 and TRBJ2-6; 8 nucleotides line up with TRBD1. The CDR3 consists of 19 residues. With V trimmed by 6 bases and J by 0 bases, 13 bases remained unmatched. The germline V gene has CDR1 MNHEY and CDR2 SMNVEV (reference sequence). The CDR3 sequence: CASRFLTGTGDSGANVLTF. As DNA, the CDR3 is TGTGCCAGCAGATTCCTTACCGGGACAGGAGACTCTGGGGCCAACGTCCTGACTTTC. The entire variable domain, with the rest obtained from reference TRBV27 and TRBJ2-6, is as follows: EAQVTQNPRYLITVTGKKLTVTCSQNMNHEYMSWYRQDPGLGLRQIYYSMNVEVTDKGDVPEGYKVSRKEKRNFPLILESPSPNQTSLYFCASRFLTGTGDSGANVLTFGAGSRLTVL.

The chain combines TRBV4-3 with TRBJ1-4; weak D call: TRBD1 (5 bases). In germline, CDR1 is LGHNA, CDR2 YSLEER. The V and J ends lost 3 bases and 8 bases respectively, with 13 bases between them. The CDR3 runs to 14 residues. The CDR3 bases are TGCGCCAGCAGCCAGACAGTTGAGTCGGAAAAACTGTTTTTT. Residues: CASSQTVESEKLFF.

The chain couples TRBV5-5 to TRBJ1-1, with D perhaps matching TRBD1 (6 bases). V was clipped by 0 bases and J by 9 bases, with 12 bases between them. Germline CDR1 is SGHKS and CDR2 is YYEKEE (reference sequence). The CDR3 has 13 amino acids. The CDR3 is CASSLDRVAQAFF. The DNA for the CDR3 is TGTGCCAGCAGCTTGGACAGGGTTGCCCAAGCTTTCTTT.

The chain carries TRBV5-1 and TRBJ2-7; D unresolved. The CDR3 runs to 12 residues. The germline V and J ends were trimmed by 4 bases and 4 bases, with 9 bases remaining between them. Germline CDR1 and CDR2: SGHRS and YFSETQ. The CDR3 bases are TGCGCCAGCAGCCCGGGTAGGTACGAGCAGTACTTC. Translating gives CASSPGRYEQYF.

The CDR3 protein is CASSLTGGLGEQYF. The DNA for the CDR3 is TGTGCCAGCAGCCTGACAGGGGGCCTAGGTGAGCAGTACTTC. The chain is built from TRBV7-2 and TRBJ2-7; 10 bases line up with TRBD1. Germline values: CDR1 SGHTA, CDR2 FQGNSA. This CDR3 contains 14 residues. With 5 bases clipped from V and 7 bases from J, the junction kept 8 bases outside the gene matches.